Here is one T cell receptor (beta chain) with its context. Its antigen is not yet known. Base qualities were left out, and no much larger clone turns up one base away. From the cysteine through the phenylalanine, the CDR3 covers 13 amino acids. CDR3 DNA is the only sequence kept; it has 39 bases, read in frame from the first base. V is trimmed back by 5 bases and J by 3 bases, and the junction contains 4 bases that no gene match accounts for. The germline V gene (reference sequence) yields SGHNT for CDR1 and YYREEE for CDR2. TCRbeta CDR3 regions were amplified from genomic DNA by means of the immunoSEQ Assay, a bias-controlled multiplex PCR. In the authors' own workflow: Within the assay, amplification of reference gene primers was used to estimate how many nucleated cells each sample contained. Sequence reads were collapsed and filtered to measure the absolute abundance of every unique TCRbeta CDR3 rearrangement. For each sample, productive Simpson clonality was calculated as the square root of Simpson's diversity index over productive rearrangements. TCRdb re-hosts the immuneACCESS table, in-frame sequences only. Its copies lack some clones; in the studies checked, an unresolved V gene accounts for under half of them, and the cause for the rest is not known. V and J calls and clone size are as listed in that table; D and trimming were resolved from the DNA. For this sample the table gives 150,000 to 200,000 clones, of which approximately 85% were detected only once. Of the sample, 10% to 11% is held by the ten largest clones.

The sample belongs to a study of blood T cell repertoires in COVID-19 (dated by TCRdb to 2019 to 2021). Notes on the research overall: Collaborator samples came from the United States, Italy and Spain and covered acute and convalescent phases of COVID-19. The material from the prospective study consisted of cDNA or gDNA derived from T cells, B-cell-depleted T cells, or PBMCs. The dataset comprised deeply sampled blood TCRbeta repertoires from subjects exposed to, actively infected with, or recovered from COVID-19. The repertoires were released in a freely available public database intended as a resource for research on the immune response to SARS-CoV-2. The samples were drawn from two sources: the first 160 participants of the ongoing ImmuneRACE study, and fewer than 1,500 subjects contributed by 6 global collaborators. Nearly every sample came with metadata listing a de-identified subject ID, COVID-19 status, age in years and sex. HLA class I and class II types, where available, came from metadata supplied by the sample provider rather than from assay-based typing. What the study reported, not specific to this receptor: How much clinical and demographic metadata was included differed by source and by participant, and the metadata was provided uncurated.

The collaborating institutions used their own protocols to collect whole blood in K2EDTA tubes. Collaborator samples were shipped for TCRbeta analysis as frozen whole blood, isolated PBMCs, or DNA extracted from either sample type. Sequencing was done on a sample of peripheral blood. The clonotype was recovered from a human donor with active or convalescent COVID-19. The donor label of this sample is uncertain. The V gene is TRBV5-4 and the J gene is TRBJ2-5; the central 7 bases match TRBD1. The CDR3 protein: CASSRGLEETQYF. The nucleotide sequence is given as TGTGCCAGCAGTAGGGGGCTGGAAGAGACCCAGTACTTC.